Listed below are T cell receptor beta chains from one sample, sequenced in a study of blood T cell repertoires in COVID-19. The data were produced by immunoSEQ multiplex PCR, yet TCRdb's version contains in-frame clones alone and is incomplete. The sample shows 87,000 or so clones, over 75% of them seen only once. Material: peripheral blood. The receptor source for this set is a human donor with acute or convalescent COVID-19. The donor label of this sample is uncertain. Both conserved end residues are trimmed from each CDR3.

cdr3_aa: ASSDPAGQGLYGYT
j_call: TRBJ1-2
v_call: TRBV5-1

cdr3_aa: ASIGTGTGDGYT
j_call: TRBJ1-2
v_call: TRBV5-6

cdr3_aa: ASSPISTGPTNEKLF
j_call: TRBJ1-4
v_call: TRBV18

cdr3_aa: ASSLTGLLRYGYT
j_call: TRBJ1-2
v_call: TRBV7-2

cdr3_aa: ASSSLLSEQY
j_call: TRBJ2-7
v_call: TRBV5-4

cdr3_aa: ASRGTGEGEQY
j_call: TRBJ2-7
v_call: TRBV6-5

cdr3_aa: ASSLDRGTYNEQF
j_call: TRBJ2-1
v_call: TRBV28

cdr3_aa: SVDLGQVPFHEQY
j_call: TRBJ2-7
v_call: TRBV29-1

cdr3_aa: ASTGLAYQETQY
j_call: TRBJ2-5
v_call: TRBV5-8

cdr3_aa: ASSLGRDNNYGYT
j_call: TRBJ1-2
v_call: TRBV7-2

cdr3_aa: ASSQGLHEYQETQY
j_call: TRBJ2-5
v_call: TRBV3-1/TRBV3-2

cdr3_aa: ASSLGQDTGELF
j_call: TRBJ2-2
v_call: TRBV7-3

cdr3_aa: ASSEPPQGKESPLH
j_call: TRBJ1-6
v_call: TRBV10-1

cdr3_aa: ASSRRIAGGTNKETQY
j_call: TRBJ2-5
v_call: TRBV6-6

cdr3_aa: ASNTPTGEANYGYT
j_call: TRBJ1-2
v_call: TRBV9

cdr3_aa: ASSQQVFGETQY
j_call: TRBJ2-5
v_call: TRBV4-3

cdr3_aa: SARQAYGYT
j_call: TRBJ1-2
v_call: TRBV20-1

cdr3_aa: ASSESGGPYGYT
j_call: TRBJ1-2
v_call: TRBV10-2

cdr3_aa: ASRLQGPSTEAF
j_call: TRBJ1-1
v_call: TRBV2

cdr3_aa: ASSPWGLAGDSYNEQF
j_call: TRBJ2-1
v_call: TRBV7-9

cdr3_aa: ASSLAGGTGFGEQY
j_call: TRBJ2-7
v_call: TRBV7-6

cdr3_aa: ASSEALSGNEKLF
j_call: TRBJ1-4
v_call: TRBV6-1

cdr3_aa: ATSRKSGTATNYGYT
j_call: TRBJ1-2
v_call: TRBV15

cdr3_aa: SVEDRRNTEAF
j_call: TRBJ1-1
v_call: TRBV29-1

cdr3_aa: ASSQTKTGGAREETQY
j_call: TRBJ2-5
v_call: TRBV7-7